This note documents a single T cell receptor (beta chain) sequence. The sample originates from a study of cytomegalovirus exposure and HLA in healthy donors. This CDR3 spans 13 amino acids. Trimming removed 6 bases at V and 2 bases at J, with 13 bases between. Germline values: CDR1 SQVTM, CDR2 ANQGSEA. The PCR ran on 60 Vbeta and 13 Jbeta primers. Assay used: immunoSEQ multiplex PCR; TCRdb lists only in-frame clones, some missing. Found here are more than 150,000 clones, roughly 87% of them singletons; the top ten hold 0.2% to 0.3%. Sample: PBMCs. The chain employs TRBV29-1 and TRBJ1-1; a possible D gene is TRBD1 (6 bases). This receptor was obtained from a girl in the first two years of life in good health and CMV-seronegative. The CDR3 coding sequence is TGCAGCGTCGGGGGGCGGTTTAACACTGAAGCTTTCTTT. Its protein is CSVGGRFNTEAFF. Full variable domain (rest looked up from reference TRBV29-1 and TRBJ1-1): SAVISQKPSRDICQRGTSLTIQCQVDSQVTMMFWYRQQPGQSLTLIATANQGSEATYESGFVIDKFPISRPNLTFSTLTVSNMSPEDSSIYLCSVGGRFNTEAFFGQGTRLTVV.